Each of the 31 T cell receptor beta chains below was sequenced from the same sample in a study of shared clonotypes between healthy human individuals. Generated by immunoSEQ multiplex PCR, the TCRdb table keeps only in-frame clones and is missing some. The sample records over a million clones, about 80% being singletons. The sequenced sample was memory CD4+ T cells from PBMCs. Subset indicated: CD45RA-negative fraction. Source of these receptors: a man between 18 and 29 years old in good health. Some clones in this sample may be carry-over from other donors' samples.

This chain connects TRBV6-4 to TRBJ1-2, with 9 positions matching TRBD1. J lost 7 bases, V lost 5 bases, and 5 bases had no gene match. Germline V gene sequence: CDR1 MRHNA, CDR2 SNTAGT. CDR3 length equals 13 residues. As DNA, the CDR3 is TGTGCCAGCAGTACAGGGGGCAAGTTTGGCTACACCTTC. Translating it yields CASSTGGKFGYTF.

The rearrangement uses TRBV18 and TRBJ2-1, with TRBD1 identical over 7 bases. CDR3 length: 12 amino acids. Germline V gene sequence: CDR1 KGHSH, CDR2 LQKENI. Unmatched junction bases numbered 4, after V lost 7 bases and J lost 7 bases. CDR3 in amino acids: CASYDRANEQFF. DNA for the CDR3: TGTGCCAGCTACGACAGGGCAAATGAGCAGTTCTTC.

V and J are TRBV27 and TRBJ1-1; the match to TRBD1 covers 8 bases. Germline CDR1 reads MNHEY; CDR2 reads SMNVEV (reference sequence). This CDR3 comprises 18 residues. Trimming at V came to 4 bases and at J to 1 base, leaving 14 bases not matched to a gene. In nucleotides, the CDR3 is TGTGCCAGCAGTTCAAGGACAGGGTACCGAGATACGAACACTGAAGCTTTCTTT. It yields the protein CASSSRTGYRDTNTEAFF.

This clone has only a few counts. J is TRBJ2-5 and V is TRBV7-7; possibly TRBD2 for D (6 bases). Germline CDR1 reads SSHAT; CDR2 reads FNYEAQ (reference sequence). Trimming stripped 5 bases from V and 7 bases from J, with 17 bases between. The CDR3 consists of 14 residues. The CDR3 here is CASSPLLRDGTQYF. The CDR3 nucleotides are TGTGCCAGCAGCCCCCTGTTGCGGGACGGGACCCAGTACTTC. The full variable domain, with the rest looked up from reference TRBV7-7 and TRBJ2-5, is GAGVSQSPRYKVTKRGQDVTLRCDPISSHATLYWYQQALGQGPEFLTYFNYEAQPDKSGLPSDRFSAERPEGSISTLTIQRTEQRDSAMYRCASSPLLRDGTQYFGPGTRLLVL.

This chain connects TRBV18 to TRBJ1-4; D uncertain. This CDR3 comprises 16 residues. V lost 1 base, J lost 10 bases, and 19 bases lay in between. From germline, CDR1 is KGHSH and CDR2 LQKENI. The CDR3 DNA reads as TGTGCCAGCTCACCACAGAGCCTCTCCAGTGGTGGAAAACTGTTTTTT. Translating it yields CASSPQSLSSGGKLFF. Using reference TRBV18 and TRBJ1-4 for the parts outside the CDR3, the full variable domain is NAGVMQNPRHLVRRRGQEARLRCSPMKGHSHVYWYRQLPEEGLKFMVYLQKENIIDESGMPKERFSAEFPKEGPSILRIQQVVRGDSAAYFCASSPQSLSSGGKLFFGSGTQLSVL.

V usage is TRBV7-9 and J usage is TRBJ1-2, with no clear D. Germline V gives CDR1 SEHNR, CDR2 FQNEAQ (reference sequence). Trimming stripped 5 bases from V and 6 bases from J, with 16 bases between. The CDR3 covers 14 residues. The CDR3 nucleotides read TGTGCCAGCAGCCCGGCGACTGGGGTTCATGGCTACACCTTC. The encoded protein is CASSPATGVHGYTF. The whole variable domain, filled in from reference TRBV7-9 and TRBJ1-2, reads DTGVSQNPRHKITKRGQNVTFRCDPISEHNRLYWYRQTLGQGPEFLTYFQNEAQLEKSRLLSDRFSAERPKGSFSTLEIQRTEQGDSAMYLCASSPATGVHGYTFGSGTRLTVV.

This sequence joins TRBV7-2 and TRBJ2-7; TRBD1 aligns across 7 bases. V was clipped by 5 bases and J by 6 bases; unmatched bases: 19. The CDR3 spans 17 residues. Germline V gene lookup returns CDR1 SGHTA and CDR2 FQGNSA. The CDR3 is CASSPRGDSYFLGEQYF. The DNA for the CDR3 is TGTGCCAGCAGCCCCCGTGGGGACAGCTACTTTCTGGGCGAGCAGTACTTC. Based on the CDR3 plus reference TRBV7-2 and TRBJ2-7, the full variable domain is GAGVSQSPSNKVTEKGKDVELRCDPISGHTALYWYRQSLGQGLEFLIYFQGNSAPDKSGLPSDRFSAERTGGSVSTLTIQRTQQEDSAVYLCASSPRGDSYFLGEQYFGPGTRLTVT.

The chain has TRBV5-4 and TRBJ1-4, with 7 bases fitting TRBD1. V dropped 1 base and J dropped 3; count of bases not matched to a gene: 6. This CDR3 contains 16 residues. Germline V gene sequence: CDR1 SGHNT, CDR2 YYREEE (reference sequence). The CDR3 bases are TGTGCCAGCAGCTTGAACACAGGGGTTCCTAATGAAAAACTGTTTTTT. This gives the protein CASSLNTGVPNEKLFF.

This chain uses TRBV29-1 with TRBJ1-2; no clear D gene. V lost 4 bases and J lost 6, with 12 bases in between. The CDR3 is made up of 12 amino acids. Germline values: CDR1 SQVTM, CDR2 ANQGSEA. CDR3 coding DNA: TGCAGCGTTGCGAGGAGTTATAATGGCTACACCTTC. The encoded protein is CSVARSYNGYTF.

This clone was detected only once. CDR3 DNA: TGTGCCAGCAGTGCCCCCGGGACAGGGTTGCATTTT. Protein: CASSAPGTGLHF. This chain links TRBV5-4 with TRBJ1-5, with TRBD1 matching 9 bases. Germline CDR1 is SGHNT and CDR2 is YYREEE (reference sequence). V dropped 5 bases and J dropped 15; count of bases not matched to a gene: 9. This CDR3 has 12 residues.

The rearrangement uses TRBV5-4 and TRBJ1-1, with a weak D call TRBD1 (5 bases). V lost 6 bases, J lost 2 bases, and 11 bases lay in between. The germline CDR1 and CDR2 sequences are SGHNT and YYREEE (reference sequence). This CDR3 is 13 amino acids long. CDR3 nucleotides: TGTGCCAGCACGTTAGGGACCAACACTGAAGCTTTCTTT. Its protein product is CASTLGTNTEAFF.

CDR3 sequence (DNA): TGTGCCAGCAGTTTACCGGGCAGGGTGGGTGGCTACACCTTC. Translation gives CASSLPGRVGGYTF. The rearrangement uses TRBV28 and TRBJ1-2; the D gene is possibly TRBD1 (5 bases). The germline CDR1 and CDR2 sequences are MDHEN and SYDVKM. The CDR3 contains 14 residues. The V gene lost 2 bases and the J gene lost 7 bases, with 14 bases spanning the gap.

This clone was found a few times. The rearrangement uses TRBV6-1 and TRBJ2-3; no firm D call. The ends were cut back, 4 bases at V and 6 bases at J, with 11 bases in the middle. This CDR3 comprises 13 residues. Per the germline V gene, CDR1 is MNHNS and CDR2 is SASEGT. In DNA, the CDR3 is TGTGCCAGCAGTGGTACAGTTTTGGATACGCAGTATTTT. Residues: CASSGTVLDTQYF.

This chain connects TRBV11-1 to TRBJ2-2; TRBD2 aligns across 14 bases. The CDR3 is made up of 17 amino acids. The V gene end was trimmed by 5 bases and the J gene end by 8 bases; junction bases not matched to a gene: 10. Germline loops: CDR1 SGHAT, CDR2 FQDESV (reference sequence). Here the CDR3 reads CASSPVGLAGGRGELFF. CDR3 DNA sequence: TGTGCCAGCAGCCCAGTCGGACTAGCGGGAGGAAGGGGGGAGCTGTTTTTT.

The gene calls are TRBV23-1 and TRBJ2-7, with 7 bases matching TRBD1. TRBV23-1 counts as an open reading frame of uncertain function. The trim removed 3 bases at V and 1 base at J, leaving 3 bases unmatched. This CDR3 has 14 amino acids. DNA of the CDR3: TGCGCCAGCAGTCAGGTGGGACAGTCCTACGAGCAGTACTTC. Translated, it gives CASSQVGQSYEQYF.

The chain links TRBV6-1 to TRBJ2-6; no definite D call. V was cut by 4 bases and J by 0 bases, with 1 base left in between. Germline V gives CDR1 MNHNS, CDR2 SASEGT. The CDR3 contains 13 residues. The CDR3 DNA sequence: TGTGCCAGCAGTGTCTCTGGGGCCAACGTCCTGACTTTC. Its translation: CASSVSGANVLTF.

The CDR3 protein is CASWGASGGRGYTF. CDR3 nucleotides: TGCGCCAGCTGGGGGGCTTCGGGAGGACGCGGCTACACCTTC. The chain couples TRBV5-1 to TRBJ1-2; a weak D match, TRBD1 (6 bases). The germline gives CDR1 SGHRS, CDR2 YFSETQ. The CDR3 runs to 14 residues. V lost 7 bases to trimming and J lost 8 bases, with 21 bases between them.

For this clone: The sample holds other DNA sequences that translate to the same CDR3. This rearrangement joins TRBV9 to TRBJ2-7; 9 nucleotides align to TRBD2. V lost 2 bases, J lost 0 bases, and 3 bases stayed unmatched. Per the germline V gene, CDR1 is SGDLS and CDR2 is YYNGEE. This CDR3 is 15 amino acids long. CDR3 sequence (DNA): TGTGCCAGCAGCGTTAGCGGGGGAAGCTCCTACGAGCAGTACTTC. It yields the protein CASSVSGGSSYEQYF.

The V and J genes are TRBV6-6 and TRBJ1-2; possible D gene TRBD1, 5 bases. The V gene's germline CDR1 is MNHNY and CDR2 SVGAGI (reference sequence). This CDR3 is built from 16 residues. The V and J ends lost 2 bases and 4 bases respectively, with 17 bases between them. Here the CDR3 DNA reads TGTGCCAGCAGTTACCCCCAGCCGGGGCAGGCCTATGGCTACACCTTC. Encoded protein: CASSYPQPGQAYGYTF.

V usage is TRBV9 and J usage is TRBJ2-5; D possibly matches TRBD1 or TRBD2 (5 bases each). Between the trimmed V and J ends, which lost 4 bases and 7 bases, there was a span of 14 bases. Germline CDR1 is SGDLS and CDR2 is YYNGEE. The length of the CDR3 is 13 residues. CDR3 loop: CASSPGTERTQYF. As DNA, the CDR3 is TGTGCCAGCAGCCCCGGGACGGAGCGGACCCAGTACTTC.

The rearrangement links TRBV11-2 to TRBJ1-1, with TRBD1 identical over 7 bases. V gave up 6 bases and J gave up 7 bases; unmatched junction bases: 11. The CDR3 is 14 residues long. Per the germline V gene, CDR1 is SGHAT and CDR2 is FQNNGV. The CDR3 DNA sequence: TGTGCCAGCAGTGCGATAAGGGGGCGGTTTGAAGCTTTCTTT. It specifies CASSAIRGRFEAFF. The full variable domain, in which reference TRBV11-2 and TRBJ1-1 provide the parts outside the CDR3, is EAGVAQSPRYKIIEKRQSVAFWCNPISGHATLYWYQQILGQGPKLLIQFQNNGVVDDSQLPKDRFSAERLKGVDSTLKIQPAKLEDSAVYLCASSAIRGRFEAFFGQGTRLTVV.

CDR3 sequence reads: CASSLMGLEGTEAFF. The CDR3 DNA reads as TGTGCCAGTAGTCTAATGGGACTTGAGGGCACTGAAGCTTTCTTT. V and J are TRBV19 and TRBJ1-1; D is possibly TRBD1 (5 bases). From germline, CDR1 is LNHDA and CDR2 SQIVND (reference sequence). The germline V and J ends were trimmed by 5 bases and 4 bases, with 17 bases remaining between them. The CDR3 covers 15 residues. The full variable domain, completed using reference TRBV19 and TRBJ1-1, is DGGITQSPKYLFRKEGQNVTLSCEQNLNHDAMYWYRQDPGQGLRLIYYSQIVNDFQKGDIAEGYSVSREKKESFPLTVTSAQKNPTAFYLCASSLMGLEGTEAFFGQGTRLTVV.

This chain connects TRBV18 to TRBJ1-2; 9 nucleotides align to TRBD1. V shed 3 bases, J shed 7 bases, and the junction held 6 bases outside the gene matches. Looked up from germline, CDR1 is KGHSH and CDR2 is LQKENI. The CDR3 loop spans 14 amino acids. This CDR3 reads CASSPRTGEAGYTF. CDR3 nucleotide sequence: TGTGCCAGCTCACCCCGGACAGGGGAGGCTGGCTACACCTTC.

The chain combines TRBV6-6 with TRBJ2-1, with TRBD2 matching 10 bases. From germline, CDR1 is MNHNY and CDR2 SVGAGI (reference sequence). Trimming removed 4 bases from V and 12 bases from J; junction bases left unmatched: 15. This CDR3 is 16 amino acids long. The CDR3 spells CASSSGRVAGGGGQFF. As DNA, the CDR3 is TGTGCCAGCAGTTCCGGCAGGGTAGCGGGAGGAGGGGGGCAGTTCTTC.

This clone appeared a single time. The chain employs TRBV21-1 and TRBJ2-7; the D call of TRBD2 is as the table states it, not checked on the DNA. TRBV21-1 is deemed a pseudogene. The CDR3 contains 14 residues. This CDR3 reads CASSKVPGIYEQYF. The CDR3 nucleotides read TGTGCCAGCAGCAAAGTTCCGGGAATCTACGAGCAGTACTTC.

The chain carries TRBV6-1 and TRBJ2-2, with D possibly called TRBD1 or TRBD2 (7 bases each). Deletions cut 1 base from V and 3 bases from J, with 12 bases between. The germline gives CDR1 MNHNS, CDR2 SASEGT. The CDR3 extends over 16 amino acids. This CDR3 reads CASSEGGGQYTGELFF. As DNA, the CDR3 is TGTGCCAGCAGTGAAGGGGGGGGACAGTACACCGGGGAGCTGTTTTTT.

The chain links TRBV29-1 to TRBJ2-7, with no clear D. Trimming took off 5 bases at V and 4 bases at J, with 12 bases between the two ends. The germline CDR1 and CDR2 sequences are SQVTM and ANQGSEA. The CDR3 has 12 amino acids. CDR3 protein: CSVQKGSYEQYF. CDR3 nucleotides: TGCAGCGTTCAAAAGGGATCTTACGAGCAGTACTTC.

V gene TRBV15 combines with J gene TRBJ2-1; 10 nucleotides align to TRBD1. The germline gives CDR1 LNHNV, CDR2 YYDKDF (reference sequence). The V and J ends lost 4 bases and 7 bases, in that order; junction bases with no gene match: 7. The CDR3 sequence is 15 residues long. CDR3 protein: CATSNRQGAVNEQFF. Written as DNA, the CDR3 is TGTGCCACCAGCAACCGACAGGGGGCTGTTAATGAGCAGTTCTTC. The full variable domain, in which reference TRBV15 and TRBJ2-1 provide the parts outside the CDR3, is DAMVIQNPRYQVTQFGKPVTLSCSQTLNHNVMYWYQQKSSQAPKLLFHYYDKDFNNEADTPDNFQSRRPNTSFCFLDIRSPGLGDTAMYLCATSNRQGAVNEQFFGPGTRLTVL.

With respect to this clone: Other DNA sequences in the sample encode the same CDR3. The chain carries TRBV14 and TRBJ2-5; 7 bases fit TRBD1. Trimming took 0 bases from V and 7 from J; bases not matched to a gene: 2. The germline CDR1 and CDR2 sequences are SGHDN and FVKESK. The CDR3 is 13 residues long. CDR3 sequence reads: CASSQDWTGTQYF. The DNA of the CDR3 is TGTGCCAGCAGCCAAGATTGGACAGGGACCCAGTACTTC.

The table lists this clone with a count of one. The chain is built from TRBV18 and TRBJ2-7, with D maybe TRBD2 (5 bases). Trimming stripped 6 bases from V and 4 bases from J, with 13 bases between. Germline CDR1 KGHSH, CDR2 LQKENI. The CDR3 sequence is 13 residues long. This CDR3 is CASSLGLPYEQYF. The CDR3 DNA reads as TGTGCCAGCTCCTTAGGACTTCCGTACGAGCAGTACTTC. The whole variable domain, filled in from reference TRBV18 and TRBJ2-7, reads NAGVMQNPRHLVRRRGQEARLRCSPMKGHSHVYWYRQLPEEGLKFMVYLQKENIIDESGMPKERFSAEFPKEGPSILRIQQVVRGDSAAYFCASSLGLPYEQYFGPGTRLTVT.

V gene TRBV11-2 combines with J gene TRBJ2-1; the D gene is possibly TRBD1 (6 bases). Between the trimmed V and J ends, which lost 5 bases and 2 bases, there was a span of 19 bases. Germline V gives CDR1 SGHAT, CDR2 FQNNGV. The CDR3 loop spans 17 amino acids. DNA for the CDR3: TGTGCCAGCAGCATCACTACCTTGTCAGGGGCCTACAATGAGCAGTTCTTC. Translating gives CASSITTLSGAYNEQFF.